This T cell receptor (beta chain) came from a study of blood T cell repertoires in COVID-19. Study-level background: Sites in the United States, Italy and Spain provided acute and convalescent COVID-19 samples. Sample material is recorded as cDNA or gDNA derived from T cells, B-cell-depleted T cells, or PBMCs.

TCRdb's table, derived via immunoSEQ multiplex PCR, lists solely in-frame clones and lacks some. Among about 110,000 clones listed, nearly 80% were seen once. The CDR3 runs to 15 residues. In germline, CDR1 is SGHKS, CDR2 YYEKEE (reference sequence). V lost 4 bases and J lost 3; bases outside the gene matches: 8. The source of this sequence is a woman aged 80 or over with active or convalescent COVID-19. The chain has TRBV5-5 and TRBJ2-7; 9 bases are a match to TRBD2. Sequenced input: peripheral blood. The CDR3 reads CASSASGTSLYEQYF. CDR3 DNA: TGTGCCAGCAGCGCTTCCGGGACTAGCCTCTACGAGCAGTACTTC.